The 16 T cell receptor beta chains below were found in one sample sequenced in a study of response to subunit inactivated influenza vaccine. In TCRdb, the RT-PCR reads were re-called with MiXCR into one record per CDR3 protein. The table has around 750,000 distinct CDR3 sequences, 21% seen once. The source was PBMCs from blood, collected around 5 days after vaccination. These TCRs come from a man in his fifties who received an inactivated influenza vaccine.

There are a few counts of this clonotype. The rearrangement links TRBV7-2 to TRBJ1-1, with D uncertain. The V end was cut by 1 base, the J end by 10 bases, with 13 bases between. The germline V gene has CDR1 SGHTA and CDR2 FQGNSA. This CDR3 is built from 13 residues. The CDR3 DNA is TGTGCCAGCAGCTTAGAACCCCAGCGGAGAGCTTTCTTT. This sequence encodes CASSLEPQRRAFF.

The chain employs TRBV10-2 and TRBJ2-7; D ambiguous. Germline CDR1 is WSHSY and CDR2 is SAAADI. V was shortened by 3 bases and J by 3 bases, with 15 bases between the two germline ends. The CDR3 runs 15 residues. The CDR3 bases are TGCGCCAGCAGTGATTTCACAGATCCTTTCTACGAGCAGTACTTC. The encoded protein is CASSDFTDPFYEQYF.

The V and J genes are TRBV6-5 and TRBJ1-4; 9 bases agree with TRBD1. Germline loops: CDR1 MNHEY, CDR2 SVGAGI. CDR3 size: 12 residues. V shed 6 bases and J 13 bases; nucleotides not matched to a gene: 6. The CDR3 region is CASRSGTGSLFF. DNA for the CDR3: TGTGCCAGCAGAAGCGGGACAGGGTCACTGTTTTTT.

The sample holds many counts of this clonotype. V usage is TRBV10-3 and J usage is TRBJ2-5, with 8 bases lining up with TRBD1. The germline V gene has CDR1 ENHRY and CDR2 SYGVKD. The length of the CDR3 is 15 residues. After removal of 3 bases from V and 4 bases from J, the junction contained 7 bases not matched to a gene. As DNA, the CDR3 is TGTGCCATCAGTGACCCTGGACAGGGCGTAGAGACCCAGTACTTC. Protein product: CAISDPGQGVETQYF.

This clonotype has a handful of counts. V gene TRBV15 combines with J gene TRBJ2-7, with 7 nucleotides matching TRBD2. V was pared by 2 bases and J by 0 bases, with 4 bases of the junction left unmatched. This CDR3 is built from 15 residues. Germline V gives CDR1 LNHNV, CDR2 YYDKDF (reference sequence). CDR3 sequence: CATSRLADSSYEQYF. CDR3 sequence (DNA): TGTGCCACCAGCAGACTAGCGGACTCCTCCTACGAGCAGTACTTC.

The table lists this clonotype with many counts. The rearrangement uses TRBV5-6 and TRBJ2-2; TRBD1 is a possible D gene (5 bases). Per germline, CDR1 SGHDT and CDR2 YYEEEE. V shed 2 bases and J shed 1 base, with 9 bases lying between them. This CDR3 comprises 15 residues. The CDR3 DNA follows: TGTGCCAGCAGCTTAACAGGATTGAACACCGGGGAGCTGTTTTTT. It is translated as CASSLTGLNTGELFF. Together with reference TRBV5-6 and TRBJ2-2, the CDR3 gives the full variable domain: DAGVTQSPTHLIKTRGQQVTLRCSPKSGHDTVSWYQQALGQGPQFIFQYYEEEERQRGNFPDRFSGHQFPNYSSELNVNALLLGDSALYLCASSLTGLNTGELFFGEGSRLTVL.

This chain connects TRBV27 to TRBJ1-2; no definite D call. Germline values: CDR1 MNHEY, CDR2 SMNVEV (reference sequence). CDR3 size: 14 residues. Deletions cut 4 bases from V and 6 bases from J, with 15 bases between. In DNA form, the CDR3 reads TGTGCCAGCAGTTCGCTGACTCGAGGGAATGGCTACACCTTC. This codes for CASSSLTRGNGYTF.

The chain is built from TRBV10-3 and TRBJ2-1, with D maybe TRBD2 (5 bases). The germline V gene has CDR1 ENHRY and CDR2 SYGVKD. This CDR3 region has 12 residues. Trimming stripped 8 bases from V and 5 bases from J, with 10 bases between. In DNA form, the CDR3 reads TGTGCCATCGCATGGACTGACAATGAGCAGTTCTTC. Its protein is CAIAWTDNEQFF.

The table lists this clonotype with a few counts. The genes are TRBV10-3 and TRBJ2-1; 11 bases fit TRBD2. The length of the CDR3 is 15 residues. Germline CDR1 and CDR2: ENHRY and SYGVKD. Trimming removed 11 bases from V and 5 bases from J; junction bases left unmatched: 11. CDR3 coding DNA: TGTGCCCTTAAACCCGGGACTAGCGGAAACAATGAGCAGTTCTTC. Its protein product is CALKPGTSGNNEQFF.

The chain recombines TRBV6-1 with TRBJ1-3, with no clear D. Per germline, CDR1 MNHNS and CDR2 SASEGT. The CDR3 consists of 14 residues. Trimming removed 6 bases at V and 0 bases at J, with 9 bases between. The CDR3 sequence is CASRDVNSGNTIYF. CDR3 sequence (DNA): TGTGCCAGCAGAGATGTTAACTCTGGAAACACCATATATTTT.

This clonotype showed up just a few times. The J gene is TRBJ2-3, the V gene TRBV18; TRBD1 might be the D (5 bases). Trimming stripped 3 bases from V and 1 base from J, with 11 bases between. Germline assignment: CDR1 KGHSH and CDR2 LQKENI. This CDR3 is 15 amino acids long. This CDR3 is CASSPKTAGTDTQYF. The CDR3 DNA is TGTGCCAGCTCACCGAAGACAGCCGGCACAGATACGCAGTATTTT.

This clonotype has more than one count but fewer than ten. J is TRBJ2-7 and V is TRBV7-2; the D gene is possibly TRBD2 (5 bases). The CDR3 contains 14 residues. Deletions cut 4 bases from V and 0 bases from J, with 10 bases between. Germline V gene lookup returns CDR1 SGHTA and CDR2 FQGNSA. CDR3 sequence (DNA): TGTGCCAGCAGCTCCTCGAGGGTCTCCTACGAGCAGTACTTC. This translates into CASSSSRVSYEQYF.

The chain carries TRBV9 and TRBJ2-1; D is possibly TRBD1 or TRBD2 (5 bases each). V was clipped by 0 bases and J by 3 bases, with 10 bases between them. CDR1 SGDLS and CDR2 YYNGEE come from the germline V gene. The CDR3 has 15 amino acids. The CDR3 spells CASSVEWGIYNEQFF. CDR3 in DNA: TGTGCCAGCAGCGTAGAGTGGGGGATCTACAATGAGCAGTTCTTC.

V is TRBV7-6 and J is TRBJ2-2, with no clear D. Germline loops: CDR1 SGHVS, CDR2 FNYEAQ. The CDR3 extends over 18 amino acids. V was trimmed by 1 base and J by 2 bases, leaving 17 bases between them. CDR3 sequence reads: CASSLEYVASINTGELFF. The CDR3 region has the DNA TGTGCCAGCAGCTTAGAGTACGTGGCGAGTATAAACACCGGGGAGCTGTTTTTT.

This clonotype has a handful of counts. The J gene is TRBJ1-2, the V gene TRBV29-1; 9 bases line up with TRBD1. The J segment lost 6 bases and the V segment lost 7 bases, leaving 6 bases of the junction unmatched. The CDR3 is made up of 12 amino acids. The germline gives CDR1 SQVTM, CDR2 ANQGSEA. The chain's CDR3 is CSAGTGKNGYTF. As DNA, the CDR3 is TGCAGCGCAGGGACAGGGAAGAATGGCTACACCTTC. The full variable domain, completed using reference TRBV29-1 and TRBJ1-2, is SAVISQKPSRDICQRGTSLTIQCQVDSQVTMMFWYRQQPGQSLTLIATANQGSEATYESGFVIDKFPISRPNLTFSTLTVSNMSPEDSSIYLCSAGTGKNGYTFGSGTRLTVV.

V usage is TRBV12-3 or TRBV12-4 and J usage is TRBJ1-1; 11 nucleotides match TRBD1. CDR3 length: 14 amino acids. V lost 7 bases to trimming and J lost 5 bases; unmatched junction nucleotides: 6. This CDR3 is CASNPGTGGTEAFF. Written as DNA, the CDR3 is TGTGCCAGCAACCCCGGGACAGGGGGGACTGAAGCTTTCTTT.